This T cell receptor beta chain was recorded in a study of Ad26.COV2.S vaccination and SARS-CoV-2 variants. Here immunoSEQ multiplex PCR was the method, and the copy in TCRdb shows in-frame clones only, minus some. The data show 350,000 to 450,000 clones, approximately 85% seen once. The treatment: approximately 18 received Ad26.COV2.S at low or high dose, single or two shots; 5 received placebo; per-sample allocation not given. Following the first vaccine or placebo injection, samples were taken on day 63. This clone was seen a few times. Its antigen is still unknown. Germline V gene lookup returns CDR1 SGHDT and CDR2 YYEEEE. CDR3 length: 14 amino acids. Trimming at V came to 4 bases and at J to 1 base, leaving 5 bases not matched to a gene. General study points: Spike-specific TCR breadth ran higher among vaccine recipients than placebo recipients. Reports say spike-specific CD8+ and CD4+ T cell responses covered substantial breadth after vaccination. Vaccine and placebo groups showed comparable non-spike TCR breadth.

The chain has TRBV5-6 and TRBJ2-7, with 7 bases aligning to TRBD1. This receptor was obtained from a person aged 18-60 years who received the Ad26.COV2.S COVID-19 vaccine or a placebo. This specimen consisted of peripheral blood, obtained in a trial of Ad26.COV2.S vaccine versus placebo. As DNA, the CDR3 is TGTGCCAGCAGCCCCCGGGACAGTTCCTACGAGCAGTACTTC. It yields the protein CASSPRDSSYEQYF.